This TCR beta chain was captured by sequencing in a study of blood T cell repertoires in COVID-19. Study context: Samples taken during acute and convalescent COVID-19 were collected in the United States, Italy and Spain. PBMCs, B-cell-depleted T cells, or T cells were the source of the cDNA or gDNA that made up the material.

The CDR3 is made up of 12 amino acids. With 2 bases removed from V and 5 bases from J, the gap between germline ends came to 9 bases. Germline values: CDR1 GTSNPN, CDR2 SVGIG (reference sequence). Resolution of symptoms, clearance, or two negative PCRs was present in recovered Cohort 3 donors. Study processing details: Amplification from reference gene primers served as the basis for estimated nucleated cell counts. TCRdb's table, derived via immunoSEQ multiplex PCR, lists solely in-frame clones and lacks some. The V and J calls and clone size are taken from that table; D and trimming were inferred from the DNA. The sample lists approximately 440,000 clones, less than 95% occurring once.

The chain recombines TRBV30 with TRBJ2-5; no firm D call. This sequence originates from a man between 18 and 29 years old who had recovered from COVID-19. Material for sequencing was PBMCs or T cells enriched from blood (not recorded which). The CDR3 loop reads CAWSNSGETQYF. The CDR3 DNA reads TGTGCCTGGAGTAACTCCGGTGAGACCCAGTACTTC.